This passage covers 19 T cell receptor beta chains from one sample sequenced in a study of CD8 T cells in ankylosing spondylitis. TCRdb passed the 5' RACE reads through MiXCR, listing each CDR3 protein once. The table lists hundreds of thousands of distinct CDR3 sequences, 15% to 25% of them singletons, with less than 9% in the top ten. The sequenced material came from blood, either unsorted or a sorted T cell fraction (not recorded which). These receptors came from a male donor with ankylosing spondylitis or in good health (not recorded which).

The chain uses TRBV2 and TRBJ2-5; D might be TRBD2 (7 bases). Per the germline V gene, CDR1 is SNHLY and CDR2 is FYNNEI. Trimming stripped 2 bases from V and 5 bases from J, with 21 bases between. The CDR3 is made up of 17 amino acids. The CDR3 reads CASSERGGGASLETQYF. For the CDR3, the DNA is TGTGCCAGCAGTGAAAGAGGTGGGGGGGCCTCGTTGGAGACCCAGTACTTC.

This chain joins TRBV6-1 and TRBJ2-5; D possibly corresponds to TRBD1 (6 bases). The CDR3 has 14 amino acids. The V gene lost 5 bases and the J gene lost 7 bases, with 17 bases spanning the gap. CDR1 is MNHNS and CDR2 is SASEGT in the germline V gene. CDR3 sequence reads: CASSPRTAMGTQYF. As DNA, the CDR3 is TGTGCCAGCAGTCCCCGGACAGCCATGGGGACCCAGTACTTC.

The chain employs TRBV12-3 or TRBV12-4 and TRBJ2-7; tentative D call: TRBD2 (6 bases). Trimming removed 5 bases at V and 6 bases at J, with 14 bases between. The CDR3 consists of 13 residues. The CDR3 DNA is TGTGCCAGCAGTCCCGGGACTCTAGGCGAGCAGTACGTC. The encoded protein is CASSPGTLGEQYV.

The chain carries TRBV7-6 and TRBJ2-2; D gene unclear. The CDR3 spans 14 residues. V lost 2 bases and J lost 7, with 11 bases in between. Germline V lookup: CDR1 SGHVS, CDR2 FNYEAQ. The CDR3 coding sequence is TGTGCCAGCAGCTTAAGTTGGGTTAACGGGGAGCTGTTTTTT. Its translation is CASSLSWVNGELFF.

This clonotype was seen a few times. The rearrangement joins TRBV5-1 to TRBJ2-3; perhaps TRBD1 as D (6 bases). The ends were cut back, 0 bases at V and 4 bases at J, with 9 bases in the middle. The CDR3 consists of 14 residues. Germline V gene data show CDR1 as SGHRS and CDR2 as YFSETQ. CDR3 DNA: TGCGCCAGCAGCTTGGTCGAGGGGGCAGATACGCAGTATTTT. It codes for CASSLVEGADTQYF. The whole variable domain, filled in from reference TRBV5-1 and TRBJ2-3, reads KAGVTQTPRYLIKTRGQQVTLSCSPISGHRSVSWYQQTPGQGLQFLFEYFSETQRNKGNFPGRFSGRQFSNSRSEMNVSTLELGDSALYLCASSLVEGADTQYFGPGTRLTVL.

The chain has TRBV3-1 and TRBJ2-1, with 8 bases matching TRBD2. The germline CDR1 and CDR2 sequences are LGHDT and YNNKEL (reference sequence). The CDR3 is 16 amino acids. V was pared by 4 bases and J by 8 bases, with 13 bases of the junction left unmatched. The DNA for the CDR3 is TGTGCCAGCAGCCTATGGGGCGGGGGGAATATAGATGAGCAGTTCTTC. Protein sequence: CASSLWGGGNIDEQFF.

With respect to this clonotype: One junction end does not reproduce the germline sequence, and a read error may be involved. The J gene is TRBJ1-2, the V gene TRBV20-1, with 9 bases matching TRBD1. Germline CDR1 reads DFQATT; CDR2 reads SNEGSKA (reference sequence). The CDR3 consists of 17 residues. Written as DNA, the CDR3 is TGCAGCGCTAGAGCGCCGGGACAGGGACCCCGGCTTGGCGGCTACACCTTC. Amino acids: CSARAPGQGPRLGGYTF.

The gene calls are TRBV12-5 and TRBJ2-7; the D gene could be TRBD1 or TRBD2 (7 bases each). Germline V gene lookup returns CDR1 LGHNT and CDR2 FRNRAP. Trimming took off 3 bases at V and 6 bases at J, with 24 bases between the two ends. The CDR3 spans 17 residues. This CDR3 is CASGFFSYFGRGGEQYV. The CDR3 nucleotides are TGTGCTAGTGGTTTCTTCTCCTATTTCGGCAGGGGGGGCGAGCAGTACGTC.

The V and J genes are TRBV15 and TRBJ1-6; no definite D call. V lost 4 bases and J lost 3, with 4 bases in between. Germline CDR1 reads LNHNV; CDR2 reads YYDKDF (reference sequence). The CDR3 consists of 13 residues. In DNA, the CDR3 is TGTGCCACCAGCACATTCTATAATTCACCCCTCCACTTT. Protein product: CATSTFYNSPLHF.

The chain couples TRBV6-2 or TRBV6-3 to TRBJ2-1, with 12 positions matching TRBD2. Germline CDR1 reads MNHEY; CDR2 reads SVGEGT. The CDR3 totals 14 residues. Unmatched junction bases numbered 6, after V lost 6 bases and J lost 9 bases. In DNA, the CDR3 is TGTGCCAGCAGATCTAGCGGGAGGGCCGGTGAGCAGTTCTTC. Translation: CASRSSGRAGEQFF.

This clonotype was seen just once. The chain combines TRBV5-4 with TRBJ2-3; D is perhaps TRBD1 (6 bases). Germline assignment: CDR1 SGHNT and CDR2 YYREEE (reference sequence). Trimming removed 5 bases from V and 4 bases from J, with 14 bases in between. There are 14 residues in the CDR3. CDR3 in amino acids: CASREGVVADTQYF. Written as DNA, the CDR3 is TGTGCCAGCAGAGAGGGGGTGGTGGCAGATACGCAGTATTTT.

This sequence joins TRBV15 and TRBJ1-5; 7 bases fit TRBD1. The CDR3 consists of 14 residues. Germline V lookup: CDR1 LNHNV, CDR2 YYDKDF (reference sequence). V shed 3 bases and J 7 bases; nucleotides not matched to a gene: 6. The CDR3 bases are TGTGCCACCAGCAGTATAGGGGGCGGGCAGCCCCAGCATTTT. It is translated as CATSSIGGGQPQHF.

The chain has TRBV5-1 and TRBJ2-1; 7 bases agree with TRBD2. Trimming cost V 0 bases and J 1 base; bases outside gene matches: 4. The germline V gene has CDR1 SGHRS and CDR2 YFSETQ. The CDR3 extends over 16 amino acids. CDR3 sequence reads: CASSLALGRSYNEQFF. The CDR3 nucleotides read TGCGCCAGCAGCTTGGCCCTCGGGAGGTCCTACAATGAGCAGTTCTTC.

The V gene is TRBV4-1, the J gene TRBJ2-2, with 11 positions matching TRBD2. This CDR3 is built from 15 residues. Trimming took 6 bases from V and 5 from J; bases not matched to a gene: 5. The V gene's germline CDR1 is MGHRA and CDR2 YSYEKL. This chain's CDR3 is CASRRLAGTTGELFF. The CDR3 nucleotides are TGCGCCAGCAGGAGACTAGCGGGGACGACCGGGGAGCTGTTTTTT.

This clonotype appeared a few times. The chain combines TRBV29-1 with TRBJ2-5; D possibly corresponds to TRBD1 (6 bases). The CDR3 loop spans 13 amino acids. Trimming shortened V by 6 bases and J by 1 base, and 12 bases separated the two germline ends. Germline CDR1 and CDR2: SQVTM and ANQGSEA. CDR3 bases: TGCAGCGTCCAACAGGGAATCCAAGAGACCCAGTACTTC. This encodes CSVQQGIQETQYF.

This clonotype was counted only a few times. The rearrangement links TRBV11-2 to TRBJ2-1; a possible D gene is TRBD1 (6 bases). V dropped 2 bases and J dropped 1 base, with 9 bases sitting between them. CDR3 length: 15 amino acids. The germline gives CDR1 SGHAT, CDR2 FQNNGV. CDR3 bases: TGTGCCAGCAGCTTAACGAGGGGGTCCTACAATGAGCAGTTCTTC. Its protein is CASSLTRGSYNEQFF.

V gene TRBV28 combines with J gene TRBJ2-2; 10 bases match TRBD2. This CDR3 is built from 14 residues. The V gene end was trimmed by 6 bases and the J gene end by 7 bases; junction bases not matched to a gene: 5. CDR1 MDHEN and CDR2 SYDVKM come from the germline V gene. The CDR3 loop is CASSPGLADGELFF. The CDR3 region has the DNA TGTGCCAGCAGCCCCGGACTAGCGGACGGGGAGCTGTTTTTT. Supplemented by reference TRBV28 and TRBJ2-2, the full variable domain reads DVKVTQSSRYLVKRTGEKVFLECVQDMDHENMFWYRQDPGLGLRLIYFSYDVKMKEKGDIPEGYSVSREKKERFSLILESASTNQTSMYLCASSPGLADGELFFGEGSRLTVL.

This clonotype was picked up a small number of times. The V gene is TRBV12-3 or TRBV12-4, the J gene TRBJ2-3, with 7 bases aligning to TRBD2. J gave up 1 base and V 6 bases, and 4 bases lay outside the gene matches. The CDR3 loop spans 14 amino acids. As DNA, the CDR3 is TGTGCCAGCAGCCCACTAGCGCGCACAGATACGCAGTATTTT. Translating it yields CASSPLARTDTQYF.

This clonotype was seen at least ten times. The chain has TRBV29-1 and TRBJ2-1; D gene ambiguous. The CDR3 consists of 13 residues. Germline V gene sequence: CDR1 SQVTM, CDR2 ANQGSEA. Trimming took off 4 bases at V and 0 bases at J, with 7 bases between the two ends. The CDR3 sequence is CSVVGTSYNEQFF. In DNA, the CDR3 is TGCAGCGTTGTCGGCACCTCCTACAATGAGCAGTTCTTC.